This TCR beta chain was captured in a study of cytomegalovirus exposure and HLA in healthy donors (dated by TCRdb to the late 2010s). About the full investigation: An earlier analysis of approximately 640 of the donors reported about 250 Gb of sequence data and about 100 million unique TCR beta sequences from 150 million to 200 million T cells. Approximately 300 gigabases of sequencing data and tens of millions of unique TCR sequences were included in an early release covering about 700 HLA-typed donors. The genetic ancestry cluster associated with self-reported Caucasian donors included 80% to 90% of the approximately 430 genotyped donors. The study was designed to test whether signatures of past pathogen exposure could be identified by cataloging public T cell receptors. The T cell repertoires of some 700 subjects were profiled by immunosequencing and related to cytomegalovirus serostatus. In addition to the first cohort of roughly 700 subjects, a separate validation cohort of approximately 130 different subjects was used. To predict cytomegalovirus infection status, the study combined high-throughput TCR immunosequencing, statistical association of individual TCRs with disease status, and machine learning. In a later analysis, previously published TCR beta repertoires from several hundred donors were re-analyzed and high-resolution HLA genotyping was added so that TCR occurrence patterns could be studied. The later analysis used no new phenotypic data to find candidate immune exposures, relying instead on TCR beta sequences and their occurrence across donors. In an earlier analysis of roughly 540 of the donors, high-throughput TCR beta sequencing was used to judge whether each TCR beta V gene segment behaved as functional or pseudogenic. Donor age, sex, ethnicity and CMV serostatus were collected together with the repertoire data. Genome-wide SNP genotypes for about 55% of the roughly 670 donors were used in a later genetic analysis, which treated that subset as a discovery cohort. Every discovery cohort repertoire had been produced on one sequencing platform. HLA typing covered class I and class II loci at four-digit resolution. Typing coverage varied by locus: roughly 620-630 donors for A, B, C, DRB1 and DQB1; roughly 500 for DQA1; around 570 for DPA1; under 490 for DPB1. Several DR-DQ haplotypes were treated as single units for association and clustering because of strong linkage in the cohort. Across some 400 genotyped donors of the cohort, an average of about 200,000 unique TCR beta nucleotide sequences per donor were sequenced, and approximately 19% of those sequences were non-productive.

Results the study describes overall, beyond this receptor: A total of 150 to 200 TCR beta chains were listed by the study as associated with cytomegalovirus. Roughly uniform sequencing depth across donors was assumed in presence/absence analyses, although this assumption may not hold. Most TCR sequences were observed very rarely across donors, whereas some public TCRs were present in many individuals. Roughly 17 rarely observed V segments, including chromosome 9 orphons, were excluded from the earlier analysis of just under 600 of the donors because counts were too low. A later analysis found that HLA-associated TCR beta chains were more clonally expanded and had lower generation probabilities than equally common non-associated chains. CMV serostatus was the only immune exposure information available for the cohort. According to a later analysis, most CMV-associated TCR beta chains appeared to be HLA-restricted, and the HLA associations seemed to be driven largely by CMV exposure. A further reported finding was that TCR beta sequences accurately predicted the HLA-A and HLA-B alleles for most subjects in the first cohort. Strong co-occurrence of HLA alleles, especially DR and DQ, made assigning TCR associations to individual alleles difficult. Only TCR beta chains were sequenced in this cohort, and the absence of alpha or paired-chain data limited detectable features. A cluster of highly shared sequence variants was judged likely to represent a technical artifact of the sequencing pipeline. Three of the identified cytomegalovirus-associated TCR beta chains were confirmed in vitro to be specific for cytomegalovirus antigens. A later genetic analysis associated a missense DCLRE1C variant with V-gene and J-gene trimming of TCR beta chains, and an independent cohort replicated the association. A later analysis found that TCR association rates varied across HLA loci, with DRB1 alleles showing the most associated TCRs and HLA-C alleles the fewest. Correlated functional status among segregating V segments might be attributable to linkage disequilibrium, but an unknown experimental factor could not be ruled out. Because some donors lacked HLA typing at each locus, the association tests relied only on the typed subset. In an earlier analysis of fewer than 750 of the donors, most TCR beta V segments were observed in productive rearrangements about 87% or about 30% of the time, broadly matching IMGT annotations. According to a later analysis, parvovirus B19, influenza, CMV and Epstein-Barr virus appeared linked to several top co-occurrence clusters. A later analysis associated about 18,000 TCR beta sequences with specific HLA alleles at a false discovery rate of 0.05. The classifier was reported to diagnose cytomegalovirus status with high specificity and sensitivity in both the original and validation cohorts. According to a later genetic analysis, donors in an Asian-associated ancestry cluster had fewer N-insertions in productive TCRs than the approximately 670-donor mean. The authors suggested that the approach could potentially be generalized to other disease states and immunological phenotypes.

Libraries were made using the immunoSEQ multiplex PCR assay. For the multiplex PCR, a mixture combining 60 forward primers for TCR Vbeta segments and 13 reverse primers for TCR Jbeta segments was used. The CDR3 region of rearranged TCR beta genes was amplified from genomic DNA with a multiplex PCR assay. On the Illumina HiSeq System, the amplified TCR beta libraries were sequenced as 87-base-pair reads. Turning to the authors' computational methods: A later analysis tallied 75 million to 85 million unique TCR beta chains across the 610 or so repertoires, and about 12 million of those chains were shared by two or more donors. A nearest-neighbor algorithm error-corrected the raw reads and collapsed the reads into unique sequences, merging closely related sequences to remove PCR and sequencing errors. Alignment of CDR3 sequences to IMGT reference sequences was used to assign V, D and J gene segments. For a sequence to be retained, a match of at least six nucleotides was required to both a V gene segment and a J gene segment. A rearrangement counted as productive if the CDR3 had no stop codons and remained in frame with V and J, and every other rearrangement counted as non-productive. CDR3 was defined by IMGT convention, running from the second conserved V-encoded cysteine to the conserved J-encoded phenylalanine. In an earlier analysis of 500 to 650 of the donors, sequences lacking an unambiguous match to a single V gene segment were excluded. An earlier analysis of 587 of the donors classified V segments as functional when productive rearrangements were above 56.7% and as segregating when the standard deviation between donors was above 5%. To diagnose cytomegalovirus status from the catalog of TCR beta chain sequences, a statistical classification framework was built. V and J gene assignment, in a later analysis, came from comparing TCR nucleotide sequences with IMGT/GENE-DB human TR gene sequences. Using the TCRdist pipeline, a later analysis assigned CDR3 sequences along with most-parsimonious VDJ recombination scenarios. In a later analysis, each TCR beta chain was defined by its CDR3 amino acid sequence together with its V-gene family, and reads without a unique V-gene family were excluded. To address suspected cross-contamination and a sequencing artifact, a later analysis removed under 600 highly shared, low-generation-probability nucleotide sequences. In a later analysis, a clonal expansion index for each public chain was calculated from normalized within-repertoire ranks of inferred template counts. In a later analysis, generation probabilities were computed with a VDJ recombination model fitted to out-of-frame rearrangements, and the resulting probabilities were checked against IGoR. In a later analysis, hypergeometric tests were used to score TCR-TCR, TCR-HLA and TCR-CMV co-occurrence, with a repertoire-size bias correction applied to TCR pairs. To estimate false discovery rates, a later analysis permuted the HLA or CMV assignments 20 times. In a later analysis, co-occurring TCRs were grouped with DBSCAN, and TCRdist sequence similarity was added when clustering was performed within HLA-allele-positive subsets. Co-occurrence clustering excluded repertoires with fewer than 30,000 or more than 120,000 public chains, plus five with anomalous nucleotide sharing. This immuneACCESS table, as held by TCRdb, lists in-frame sequences with V and J called but not all clones. Of the missing ones, under half trace to an unresolved V gene in checked studies; the others have no known cause. V and J calls and clone size are those listed in that table; D and trimming were worked out from the DNA. The sample contains around 190,000 clones, around 80% of them found a single time. Approximately 2.1% of the sample goes to the ten largest clones.

In total, approximately 700 healthy bone marrow donors made up the cohort. All cohort members were sampled while nominally healthy, although unrecorded immune exposures were likely present. The donor tested CMV seronegative, placing the donor among the 300 to 400 seronegative members of the cohort. A peripheral blood sample was collected from each donor, and TCR beta sequencing was performed on peripheral blood mononuclear cells. The Qiagen DNeasy Blood Extraction Kit was used to extract genomic DNA from the blood cell samples. This clone was detected once. Its antigen is not yet known. No much larger clonotype is one base removed from it; base qualities were not supplied. The sequence came from a man aged 30 to 45 in good health and CMV-seronegative. The sequencing input was PBMCs.

The sequenced DNA: TGTGCCAGCTCAGACAGGGGGCACGAGCAGTACTTC. Translated, it reads CASSDRGHEQYF. The V and J segments used are TRBV13 and TRBJ2-7; the central 10 bases match TRBD1. Reading from cysteine to phenylalanine, the CDR3 counts 12 amino acids. The only DNA kept is the CDR3, 36 bases in frame from the first base. CDR1 PRHDT and CDR2 FYEKMQ are derived from the germline V gene (reference sequence). V trim: 8 bases; J trim: 5 bases; unmatched bases: 3.